Below, 26 T cell receptor beta chains from the same sample are listed, as sequenced in a study of T cell responses to AZD1222 COVID-19 vaccine. Repertoires were generated with immunoSEQ multiplex PCR, while TCRdb's copy carries only in-frame clones and drops some. Found here are some 180,000 clones, approximately 93% of them singletons; the top ten hold approximately 1.7%. This specimen consisted of peripheral blood, obtained 28 days after the second AZD1222 dose. These receptors were collected from an adult who received the AZD1222 COVID-19 vaccine.

The J gene is TRBJ1-6, the V gene TRBV7-2, with a weak D call TRBD1 (6 bases). V lost 5 bases, J lost 9 bases, and 14 bases lay in between. Germline V gene data show CDR1 as SGHTA and CDR2 as FQGNSA. This CDR3 region has 14 residues. The CDR3 nucleotides are TGTGCCAGCAGCAAACGACAGGACCCTTCACCCCTCCACTTT. Protein: CASSKRQDPSPLHF.

This clone appeared a few times. This rearrangement joins TRBV6-5 to TRBJ2-7, with D unclear. The germline V gene has CDR1 MNHEY and CDR2 SVGAGI. Trimming stripped 6 bases from V and 5 bases from J, with 11 bases between. The CDR3 runs to 12 residues. CDR3 in amino acids: CASRYTEDEQYF. The DNA for the CDR3 is TGTGCCAGCAGATACACAGAAGACGAGCAGTACTTC.

Only one count was recorded for this clone. V is TRBV25-1 and J is TRBJ2-4, with a tentative D call TRBD1 (5 bases). The CDR3 is made up of 15 amino acids. V dropped 0 bases and J dropped 0 bases, with 6 bases sitting between them. The V gene's germline CDR1 is MGHDK and CDR2 SYGVNS. The CDR3 region has the DNA TGTGCCAGCAGTGAATACAGGGTAGCCAAAAACATTCAGTACTTC. It codes for CASSEYRVAKNIQYF.

The chain uses TRBV5-1 and TRBJ2-2, with 9 bases lining up with TRBD2. The V segment lost 6 bases and the J segment 4 bases; nucleotides outside the gene matches: 13. The CDR3 covers 17 residues. The germline CDR1 and CDR2 sequences are SGHRS and YFSETQ. The CDR3 nucleotides read TGCGCCAGCACCCCTCTGGCGGGGGGGCCGGGCACCGGGGAGCTGTTTTTT. It translates to CASTPLAGGPGTGELFF.

This clone was observed once. V is TRBV7-3 and J is TRBJ2-1; 8 nucleotides line up with TRBD2. The trim removed 5 bases at V and 3 bases at J, leaving 6 bases unmatched. Germline V lookup: CDR1 SGHTA, CDR2 FQGTGA. The CDR3 totals 15 residues. The CDR3 DNA follows: TGTGCCAGCAGCCCCGGTCGGGGGGGCTACAATGAGCAGTTCTTC. Residues: CASSPGRGGYNEQFF.

The chain has TRBV7-9 and TRBJ2-7; possibly TRBD1 or TRBD2 for D (6 bases each). The V and J ends lost 5 bases and 4 bases respectively, with 18 bases between them. CDR3 length: 15 residues. CDR1 is SEHNR and CDR2 is FQNEAQ in the germline V gene (reference sequence). CDR3 coding DNA: TGTGCCAGCAGCACGACCGACGGGGGCGGGTACGAGCAGTACTTC. Translated, it gives CASSTTDGGGYEQYF.

The chain uses TRBV27 and TRBJ2-7; 7 bases line up with TRBD1. The J segment lost 2 bases and the V segment lost 5 bases, leaving 9 bases of the junction unmatched. CDR3 size: 15 residues. Germline assignment: CDR1 MNHEY and CDR2 SMNVEV (reference sequence). DNA of the CDR3: TGTGCCAGCAGTCTTCGGACAGGCCGGACCTACGAGCAGTACTTC. Translating gives CASSLRTGRTYEQYF.

The rearrangement uses TRBV9 and TRBJ1-2, with unresolved D. This CDR3 region has 13 residues. V was pared by 4 bases and J by 4 bases, with 11 bases between. Germline CDR1 and CDR2: SGDLS and YYNGEE. The DNA of the CDR3 is TGTGCCAGCAGCCCCCGGGAGAGCTATGGCTACACCTTC. Translating gives CASSPRESYGYTF. The entire variable domain, with the rest obtained from reference TRBV9 and TRBJ1-2, is as follows: DSGVTQTPKHLITATGQRVTLRCSPRSGDLSVYWYQQSLDQGLQFLIQYYNGEERAKGNILERFSAQQFPDLHSELNLSSLELGDSALYFCASSPRESYGYTFGSGTRLTVV.

This clone was seen a single time. Mismatch with germline at one junction end may stem from a read error. This chain joins TRBV7-7 and TRBJ2-1, with D tentatively TRBD2 (7 bases). The V gene's germline CDR1 is SSHAT and CDR2 FNYEAQ (reference sequence). CDR3 size: 15 residues. The CDR3 DNA reads TGTGCTAGCAGCTTAGGGGGGGGGCAGGGCAATGAGCAGTTCTTC. This encodes CASSLGGGQGNEQFF. The variable domain in full, completed from reference TRBV7-7 and TRBJ2-1, reads GAGVSQSPRYKVTKRGQDVTLRCDPISSHATLYWYQQALGQGPEFLTYFNYEAQPDKSGLPSDRFSAERPEGSISTLTIQRTEQRDSAMYRCASSLGGGQGNEQFFGPGTRLTVL.

This chain connects TRBV12-3 or TRBV12-4 to TRBJ2-7; D not certain. The V end lost 2 bases, the J end lost 2 bases, and 4 bases lay between the germline ends. The CDR3 length is 12 residues. Here the CDR3 DNA reads TGTGCCAGCAGTTTACAGACCTACGAGCAGTACTTC. Encoded protein: CASSLQTYEQYF.

The chain joins TRBV6-5 to TRBJ2-7, with 8 bases lining up with TRBD2. Germline V lookup: CDR1 MNHEY, CDR2 SVGAGI. Trimming removed 6 bases from V and 6 bases from J; junction bases left unmatched: 13. The CDR3 consists of 15 residues. The CDR3 is CASRTPGGAQGEQYF. CDR3 bases: TGTGCCAGCAGGACCCCCGGGGGGGCCCAGGGCGAGCAGTACTTC.

The rearrangement uses TRBV5-5 and TRBJ2-2, with D maybe TRBD1 (6 bases). This CDR3 is 16 amino acids long. Trimming pared 2 bases from V and 1 base from J, leaving 12 bases between. CDR1 is SGHKS and CDR2 is YYEKEE in the germline V gene (reference sequence). The CDR3 loop is CASSLFDRLNTGELFF. The CDR3 DNA follows: TGTGCCAGCAGCTTATTCGACAGGCTGAACACCGGGGAGCTGTTTTTT.

This clone was recorded once. The rearrangement uses TRBV5-8 and TRBJ1-5; perhaps TRBD1 as D (6 bases). The V end was cut by 3 bases, the J end by 4 bases, with 17 bases between. The length of the CDR3 is 16 residues. Germline assignment: CDR1 SGHTS and CDR2 YDEGEE. The CDR3 spells CASSSSGTRMNQPQHF. CDR3 in DNA: TGTGCCAGCAGCTCCTCCGGGACACGAATGAATCAGCCCCAGCATTTT.

J is TRBJ2-7 and V is TRBV9, with 10 bases aligning to TRBD2. Germline CDR1 and CDR2: SGDLS and YYNGEE. The CDR3 extends over 17 amino acids. Trimming cost V 0 bases and J 0 bases; bases outside gene matches: 6. The CDR3 sequence: CASSVGTSGSFSYEQYF. As DNA, the CDR3 is TGTGCCAGCAGCGTAGGGACTAGCGGCTCCTTCTCCTACGAGCAGTACTTC.

This chain links TRBV7-6 with TRBJ2-3; D is uncertain. From germline, CDR1 is SGHVS and CDR2 FNYEAQ. The V end lost 3 bases, the J end lost 1 base, and 14 bases lay between the germline ends. The CDR3 has 16 residues. In DNA, the CDR3 is TGTGCCAGCAGCTTGAGTTCTGCACCCCGCACAGATACGCAGTATTTT. Its protein is CASSLSSAPRTDTQYF.

The chain uses TRBV12-3 or TRBV12-4 and TRBJ2-7; D is ambiguous. V lost 2 bases and J lost 6, with 8 bases in between. This CDR3 has 12 residues. The CDR3 is CASSLSRFEQYF. The CDR3 DNA reads as TGTGCCAGCAGTTTATCACGTTTCGAGCAGTACTTC.

In its sample, this clone was seen once. The J gene is TRBJ1-1, the V gene TRBV5-5; the D gene is possibly TRBD1 (5 bases). V was shortened by 4 bases and J by 3 bases, with 22 bases between the two germline ends. This CDR3 region has 17 residues. Germline V CDR1 and CDR2: SGHKS, YYEKEE (reference sequence). CDR3 sequence (DNA): TGTGCCAGCAGCCGGGGGTCGGATCTTCGAAGGGACACTGAAGCTTTCTTT. Translating it yields CASSRGSDLRRDTEAFF.

The chain recombines TRBV18 with TRBJ2-5; either TRBD1 or TRBD2 may fit D (5 bases each). Trimming took off 5 bases at V and 1 base at J, with 8 bases between the two ends. The CDR3 has 13 amino acids. Germline CDR1 KGHSH, CDR2 LQKENI. The CDR3 loop reads CASSGTVQETQYF. The CDR3 DNA sequence: TGTGCCAGCTCAGGGACGGTCCAAGAGACCCAGTACTTC.

The V and J genes are TRBV29-1 and TRBJ2-7, with 7 bases identical to TRBD2. Germline lookup yields CDR1 SQVTM and CDR2 ANQGSEA. The V segment lost 5 bases and the J segment 3 bases; nucleotides outside the gene matches: 10. CDR3 length: 14 residues. For the CDR3, the DNA is TGCAGCGTTAAGAAAGCGGGGATCGTCTACGAGCAGTACTTC. Translation gives CSVKKAGIVYEQYF.

The chain couples TRBV10-3 to TRBJ1-6; D is perhaps TRBD1 (5 bases). The CDR3 extends over 14 amino acids. V was pared by 5 bases and J by 8 bases, with 13 bases between. Germline V gives CDR1 ENHRY, CDR2 SYGVKD. The CDR3 DNA follows: TGTGCCATCAGTCCCGGGACTGAGGATTCACCCCTCCACTTT. Its translation: CAISPGTEDSPLHF.

The CDR3 sequence is CASSPNRGGVDEQYF. CDR3 DNA sequence: TGCGCCAGCAGCCCTAACCGGGGGGGCGTCGACGAGCAGTACTTC. The J gene is TRBJ2-7, the V gene TRBV4-1, with 8 positions matching TRBD2. CDR3 length: 15 residues. CDR1 and CDR2 from the germline V gene are MGHRA and YSYEKL. V gave up 4 bases and J gave up 5 bases; unmatched junction bases: 10.

This sequence joins TRBV12-5 and TRBJ1-5, with a possible D match to TRBD1 (5 bases). CDR1 is LGHNT, CDR2 FRNRAP, per germline. The ends were cut back, 4 bases at V and 2 bases at J, with 18 bases in the middle. The CDR3 is made up of 17 amino acids. The CDR3 spells CASGSWGSGIGNQPQHF. The CDR3, as DNA: TGTGCTAGTGGTTCATGGGGGTCAGGGATCGGCAATCAGCCCCAGCATTTT.

The chain employs TRBV6-6 and TRBJ1-4, with D possibly being TRBD1 (6 bases). CDR1 is MNHNY, CDR2 SVGAGI, per germline (reference sequence). The V end was cut by 8 bases, the J end by 6 bases, with 13 bases between. The CDR3 is made up of 13 amino acids. In DNA, the CDR3 is TGTGCCAGCCGCGGGGGCCCTGATGAAAAACTGTTTTTT. Encoded protein: CASRGGPDEKLFF.

The V gene is TRBV18, the J gene TRBJ1-2; 10 bases agree with TRBD1. With V trimmed by 4 bases and J by 2 bases, 1 base remained unmatched. CDR1 is KGHSH, CDR2 LQKENI, per germline. The CDR3 runs to 14 residues. The CDR3 nucleotides read TGTGCCAGCTCACAGGGACAGGGGAACTATGGCTACACCTTC. Protein: CASSQGQGNYGYTF.

The chain links TRBV18 to TRBJ2-7; possibly TRBD1 or TRBD2 for D (6 bases each). This CDR3 region has 17 residues. Germline assignment: CDR1 KGHSH and CDR2 LQKENI. Trimming took off 4 bases at V and 3 bases at J, with 22 bases between the two ends. The CDR3 loop reads CASSRPTTGTLGYEQYF. In DNA form, the CDR3 reads TGTGCCAGCTCACGACCTACTACAGGGACTTTGGGCTACGAGCAGTACTTC.

The J gene is TRBJ2-2, the V gene TRBV9; D gene ambiguous. The CDR3 is 13 residues long. CDR1 SGDLS and CDR2 YYNGEE come from the germline V gene. V lost 3 bases to trimming and J lost 5 bases, with 8 bases between them. This CDR3 reads CASSAPRTGELFF. Written as DNA, the CDR3 is TGTGCCAGCAGCGCCCCGAGGACCGGGGAGCTGTTTTTT. The variable domain in full, completed from reference TRBV9 and TRBJ2-2, reads DSGVTQTPKHLITATGQRVTLRCSPRSGDLSVYWYQQSLDQGLQFLIQYYNGEERAKGNILERFSAQQFPDLHSELNLSSLELGDSALYFCASSAPRTGELFFGEGSRLTVL.